This T cell receptor (beta chain) emerged from a study of shared clonotypes between healthy human individuals. Across the study: With ages of 18 to 49, the donors were two women and three men. CD8 memory received one plate per donor, CD8 naive two, CD4 memory three and CD4 naive three.

The CDR3 has 17 residues. V gave up 5 bases and J gave up 4 bases, with 20 bases separating them. Germline loops: CDR1 SEHNR, CDR2 FQNEAQ (reference sequence). Study results and limitations: Naive subsets usually exceeded memory subsets in estimated richness.

Remarks on this clone: What it recognizes is unknown.

TCRdb's copy holds only in-frame clones and misses some; the assay was immunoSEQ multiplex PCR. The table has 400,000 or so clones, 90% to 98% seen once; the top ten hold 0.25% to 0.35%. The chain links TRBV7-9 to TRBJ2-2; D perhaps matches TRBD2 (6 bases). The TCR originated in a man in his thirties or forties in good health. The sequenced sample consisted of memory CD8+ T cells sorted from blood. Stated subset: CD45RO+ cells pooled with CCR7-negative TemRA cells. The CDR3 region is CASSQRNLASSTGELFF. As DNA, the CDR3 is TGTGCCAGCAGCCAACGAAACCTAGCGTCGTCCACCGGGGAGCTGTTTTTT.